The T cell receptor beta chain described here comes from a study of response to subunit inactivated influenza vaccine. This clonotype occurred a few times. Its specificity is not known. Overall study results and limits: That few new T cells are recruited by each seasonal influenza vaccination was the authors' suggestion.

TCRdb passed the RT-PCR reads through MiXCR, listing each CDR3 protein once. In the table there are some 180,000 distinct CDR3 sequences, around 8.8% of which are singletons. Trimming took 6 bases from V and 5 from J, leaving 10 bases between them. The CDR3 consists of 12 residues. From germline, CDR1 is ENHRY and CDR2 SYGVKD. This material consisted of non-naive T cells sorted from PBMCs, taken on the day of vaccination. The TCR comes from a man between 50 and 59 years old who received an inactivated influenza vaccine. The V gene is TRBV10-3, the J gene TRBJ2-5; perhaps TRBD1 as D (6 bases). The CDR3 loop is CAIRGQGETQYF. DNA of the CDR3: TGTGCCATCAGGGGACAAGGCGAGACCCAGTACTTC.